Presented here are 29 T cell receptor beta chains from one specimen sequenced in a study of T cell clonality in common variable immunodeficiency. Generated by immunoSEQ multiplex PCR, the TCRdb table keeps only in-frame clones and is missing some. Singletons are absent from the sample, which has about 52,000 clones. Sequenced: peripheral blood mononuclear cells. These receptors all stem from a person aged 18 to 75 in good health.

This clone was seen ten or more times. The sequence runs out 3 residues before the end of the CDR3; the remainder is reconstructed from the germline J gene. The V and J genes are TRBV20-1 and TRBJ2-7; 9 bases align to TRBD2. Losses at the gene ends were 6 bases for V and 0 bases for J; bases not matched to a gene: 6. The CDR3 runs to 14 residues. CDR1 is DFQATT and CDR2 is SNEGSKA in the germline V gene (reference sequence). CDR3 DNA, as far as it was read: TGCAGTGCACTAGGACTAGCGATCTCCTACGAG. It specifies CSALGLAISYE. The whole CDR3 reads CSALGLAISYEQYF.

This clone was counted ten times or more. Read data end 3 residues before the CDR3 end; the end is taken from the germline J gene. V usage is TRBV5-5 and J usage is TRBJ2-3, with 7 bases fitting TRBD2. V gave up 4 bases and J gave up 2 bases; unmatched junction bases: 7. The length of the CDR3 is 15 residues. Germline V CDR1 and CDR2: SGHKS, YYEKEE (reference sequence). CDR3 DNA, as far as it was read: TGTGCCAGCAGCCTCTGGACTAGTTTCACAGATACG. This gives the protein CASSLWTSFTDT. The CDR3 in full is CASSLWTSFTDTQYF.

Ten or more counts support this clone. The sequence runs out 3 residues before the end of the CDR3; the remainder is reconstructed from the germline J gene. V gene TRBV30 combines with J gene TRBJ2-1, with D possibly being TRBD2 (6 bases). With 8 bases removed from V and 5 bases from J, the gap between germline ends came to 16 bases. Germline loops: CDR1 GTSNPN, CDR2 SVGIG (reference sequence). The CDR3 runs to 13 residues. This CDR3 reads CASNSGANNEQFF. The DNA read from the CDR3 is TGTGCCAGTAATAGCGGAGCGAACAATGAG.

This clone was observed many times. The CDR3 end is not reached by the read, which stops 3 residues before it; the germline J gene fills it in. The chain joins TRBV18 to TRBJ2-1, with 9 nucleotides matching TRBD2. V lost 6 bases, J lost 7 bases, and 10 bases stayed unmatched. This CDR3 contains 15 residues. Germline CDR1 reads KGHSH; CDR2 reads LQKENI. Partial CDR3 DNA: TGTGCCAGCTCCCGTGGGACTAGCTCTCCGAATGAG. The encoded protein is CASSRGTSSPNE. In full, the CDR3 reads CASSRGTSSPNEQFF.

In the case of this clone: From the germline J gene comes the end of the CDR3, since the read stops 3 residues before it. This rearrangement joins TRBV5-1 to TRBJ2-3; 9 nucleotides line up with TRBD1. The CDR3 is 15 amino acids. CDR1 and CDR2 (germline): SGHRS, YFSETQ. The CDR3 sequence: CASSLAGQGWETQYF. The sequenced CDR3 bases are TGCGCCAGCAGCTTGGCTGGACAGGGGTGGGAGACG.

This clone was found a few times. Read data end 3 residues before the CDR3 end; the end is taken from the germline J gene. The V and J genes are TRBV11-1 and TRBJ2-1; perhaps TRBD2 as D (5 bases). The V gene's germline CDR1 is SGHAT and CDR2 FQDESV (reference sequence). The CDR3 consists of 14 residues. V was cut by 0 bases and J by 8 bases, with 11 bases left in between. The covered CDR3 bases are TGTGCCAGCAGCTTAGCGGGCCCGAGGGATGAG. This encodes CASSLAGPRDE. The full CDR3 reads CASSLAGPRDEQFF.

This clone was seen ten or more times. The read ends 3 residues shy of where the CDR3 ends; the end is completed using the germline J gene. The rearrangement joins TRBV6-4 to TRBJ2-3; perhaps TRBD2 as D (7 bases). Germline V lookup: CDR1 MRHNA, CDR2 SNTAGT. The germline V and J ends were trimmed by 4 bases and 4 bases, with 12 bases remaining between them. The CDR3 contains 14 residues. CDR3 bases read: TGTGCCAGCAGTGTAGGGGGGGCGGCAGATACG. Its translation is CASSVGGAADT. Given in full, the CDR3 is CASSVGGAADTQYF.

This clone was recorded at least ten times. Sequencing ends 3 residues short of the CDR3 end; the germline J gene provides the rest. The rearrangement links TRBV7-3 to TRBJ2-3, with TRBD1 matching 8 bases. The CDR3 loop spans 15 amino acids. CDR1 is SGHTA and CDR2 is FQGTGA in the germline V gene. V lost 0 bases to trimming and J lost 4 bases; unmatched junction nucleotides: 3. The CDR3: CASSLTSDRADTQYF. CDR3 bases read: TGTGCCAGCAGCTTAACTTCGGACAGGGCAGATACG.

This clone was found many times. The read terminates 3 residues ahead of where the CDR3 ends, so the germline J gene completes it. This chain links TRBV9 with TRBJ2-2; TRBD1 might be the D (6 bases). CDR1 is SGDLS and CDR2 is YYNGEE in the germline V gene. The CDR3 contains 13 residues. V lost 4 bases, J lost 4 bases, and 8 bases lay in between. The covered CDR3 bases are TGTGCCAGCAGCATACAGGGCACCGGGGAG. Its translation is CASSIQGTGE. The complete CDR3 reads CASSIQGTGELFF. Supplemented by reference TRBV9 and TRBJ2-2, the full variable domain reads DSGVTQTPKHLITATGQRVTLRCSPRSGDLSVYWYQQSLDQGLQFLIQYYNGEERAKGNILERFSAQQFPDLHSELNLSSLELGDSALYFCASSIQGTGELFFGEGSRLTVL.

This clone was counted many times. The CDR3 end falls 3 residues outside the read, so it is completed with the germline J gene. The chain couples TRBV14 to TRBJ1-1; the match to TRBD1 covers 8 bases. Germline V gene data show CDR1 as SGHDN and CDR2 as FVKESK. There are 15 residues in the CDR3. J lost 1 base, V lost 1 base, and 2 bases had no gene match. CDR3 bases read: TGTGCCAGCAGCCAAGTTCAGGGGGCGAACACTGAA. This sequence encodes CASSQVQGANTE. The complete CDR3 sequence is CASSQVQGANTEAFF.

This clone was counted many times. The DNA ends 3 residues before the CDR3 does, and the rest of the CDR3 is filled in from the germline J gene. The chain carries TRBV28 and TRBJ2-3; the D gene is possibly TRBD2 (6 bases). Trimming stripped 2 bases from V and 0 bases from J, with 6 bases between. The CDR3 is 14 amino acids. Germline V gene sequence: CDR1 MDHEN, CDR2 SYDVKM. CDR3 sequence reads: CASSLGGSTDTQYF. The sequenced CDR3 bases are TGTGCCAGCAGTTTAGGGGGGAGCACAGATACG.

At least ten counts were recorded for this clone. The read terminates 3 residues before the CDR3 end, so the remaining end is supplied by the germline J gene. The chain joins TRBV20-1 to TRBJ1-2; D is possibly TRBD1 (6 bases). Trimming pared 2 bases from V and 0 bases from J, leaving 19 bases between. The CDR3 is 17 amino acids. CDR1 DFQATT and CDR2 SNEGSKA come from the germline V gene (reference sequence). The CDR3 bases that were read are TGCAGTGCTAGACGACAGGCCGCGACCCGCTCTAACTATGGC. It encodes CSARRQAATRSNYG. In full, the CDR3 reads CSARRQAATRSNYGYTF.

Ten or more counts support this clone. Read coverage stops 3 residues before the CDR3 terminus; the germline J gene supplies the remainder. The V gene is TRBV29-1, the J gene TRBJ2-3, with a weak D call TRBD1 (5 bases). Germline CDR1 reads SQVTM; CDR2 reads ANQGSEA. V was pared by 7 bases and J by 4 bases, with 9 bases between. The CDR3 has 11 residues. The covered CDR3 bases are TGCAGCGCCTTGACAGCAGATACG. Translation: CSALTADT. The entire CDR3 protein is CSALTADTQYF.

Remarks on this clone: The read halts 3 residues ahead of the CDR3 end, with the missing end drawn from the germline J gene. The V gene is TRBV19, the J gene TRBJ2-1, with D perhaps TRBD2 (6 bases). V shed 3 bases and J shed 4 bases, with 10 bases lying between them. This CDR3 spans 14 amino acids. Germline CDR1 and CDR2: LNHDA and SQIVND (reference sequence). The CDR3 region is CASSILGLYNEQFF. CDR3 DNA (partial): TGTGCCAGTAGTATTTTGGGACTTTACAATGAG.

This clone was recorded many times. CDR3 bases read: TGTGCCAGCAGTTTAAGGGGCTATGGC. It yields the protein CASSLRGYG. The entire CDR3 protein is CASSLRGYGYTF. The chain couples TRBV28 to TRBJ1-2; a weak D match, TRBD1 (5 bases). The missing CDR3 end, 3 residues past where the read stops, is filled in from the germline J gene. CDR3 length: 12 residues. Trimming pared 2 bases from V and 4 bases from J, leaving 5 bases between. Germline V CDR1 and CDR2: MDHEN, SYDVKM.

This clone was found many times. The covered CDR3 bases are TGTGCCAGCAGTCCTACAGGGGCGCAACGGGAGACC. Translating it yields CASSPTGAQRET. The full CDR3 protein reads CASSPTGAQRETQYF. The chain is built from TRBV7-7 and TRBJ2-5; 7 nucleotides align to TRBD1. The observed sequence ends 3 residues before the CDR3 terminus, with the missing tail filled in from the germline J gene. V was clipped by 6 bases and J by 5 bases; unmatched bases: 12. The CDR3 contains 15 residues. Germline values: CDR1 SSHAT, CDR2 FNYEAQ (reference sequence).

This clone was recorded at least ten times. The read is 3 residues too short to cover the CDR3 end, so that end is filled in from the germline J gene. The chain is built from TRBV19 and TRBJ1-1, with a weak D call TRBD1 (5 bases). Looked up from germline, CDR1 is LNHDA and CDR2 is SQIVND (reference sequence). Trimming removed 6 bases from V and 4 bases from J, with 12 bases in between. There are 13 residues in the CDR3. CDR3 in amino acids: CASSDRVPTEAFF. The CDR3 DNA, read in part, is TGTGCCAGTAGCGACAGAGTCCCCACTGAA.

This clone has a handful of counts. Sequencing ends 3 residues short of the CDR3 end; the germline J gene provides the rest. This chain joins TRBV7-9 and TRBJ2-3, with no clear D. This CDR3 contains 10 residues. V was trimmed by 10 bases and J by 2 bases, leaving 4 bases between them. Germline CDR1 SEHNR, CDR2 FQNEAQ (reference sequence). CDR3 DNA (partial): TGTGCCACCTTCACAGATACG. It codes for CATFTDT. The CDR3, in full, reads CATFTDTQYF. The full variable domain, in which reference TRBV7-9 and TRBJ2-3 provide the parts outside the CDR3, is DTGVSQNPRHKITKRGQNVTFRCDPISEHNRLYWYRQTLGQGPEFLTYFQNEAQLEKSRLLSDRFSAERPKGSFSTLEIQRTEQGDSAMYLCATFTDTQYFGPGTRLTVL.

This clone occurred many times. The sequence runs out 3 residues before the end of the CDR3; the remainder is reconstructed from the germline J gene. Other DNA sequences from this sample encode an identical CDR3 as well. This rearrangement joins TRBV19 to TRBJ1-2; weak D call: TRBD1 (5 bases). The germline V and J ends were trimmed by 1 base and 4 bases, with 25 bases remaining between them. This CDR3 has 19 amino acids. Germline V gene sequence: CDR1 LNHDA, CDR2 SQIVND (reference sequence). The sequenced part of the CDR3 DNA is TGTGCCAGTAGTATAGGTCTCGGGGGGGGAGGGATGGGGGTCTATGGC. Translated: CASSIGLGGGGMGVYG. The CDR3 in full is CASSIGLGGGGMGVYGYTF.

There are many counts of this clone. The read halts 3 residues ahead of the CDR3 end, with the missing end drawn from the germline J gene. This chain connects TRBV20-1 to TRBJ2-7, with D possibly TRBD1 on 5 matching bases. Germline CDR1 reads DFQATT; CDR2 reads SNEGSKA (reference sequence). This CDR3 has 12 residues. The V and J ends lost 1 base and 4 bases respectively, with 8 bases between them. Partial CDR3 DNA: TGCAGTGCTAGAGGCAGGGTTTACGAG. The encoded protein is CSARGRVYE. The full CDR3 is CSARGRVYEQYF.

This clone came up many times. The CDR3 goes on 3 residues after the read ends, and that part is filled in from the germline J gene. J is TRBJ2-7 and V is TRBV18; D is uncertain. Between the trimmed V and J ends, which lost 4 bases and 4 bases, there was a span of 5 bases. This CDR3 is built from 11 residues. CDR1 is KGHSH, CDR2 LQKENI, per germline. The CDR3 protein is CASSLGYEQYF. The covered CDR3 bases are TGTGCCAGCTCACTCGGGTACGAG. Together with reference TRBV18 and TRBJ2-7, the CDR3 gives the full variable domain: NAGVMQNPRHLVRRRGQEARLRCSPMKGHSHVYWYRQLPEEGLKFMVYLQKENIIDESGMPKERFSAEFPKEGPSILRIQQVVRGDSAAYFCASSLGYEQYFGPGTRLTVT.

This clone was seen repeatedly, ten times or more. The read stops 3 residues short of the end of the CDR3; the missing end is completed from the germline J gene. The gene calls are TRBV5-1 and TRBJ2-6; 8 bases fit TRBD1. Germline V CDR1 and CDR2: SGHRS, YFSETQ. The CDR3 contains 17 residues. Trimming cost V 0 bases and J 1 base; bases outside gene matches: 3. CDR3 sequence reads: CASSLDRGYSGANVLTF. The CDR3 DNA, read in part, is TGCGCCAGCAGCTTGGACAGGGGGTATTCTGGGGCCAACGTC.

At least ten counts were recorded for this clone. The observed sequence ends 3 residues before the CDR3 terminus, with the missing tail filled in from the germline J gene. The chain joins TRBV5-4 to TRBJ2-6, with TRBD2 identical over 13 bases. The CDR3 is made up of 16 amino acids. V lost 4 bases, J lost 2 bases, and 0 bases stayed unmatched. Germline V gene sequence: CDR1 SGHNT, CDR2 YYREEE (reference sequence). The sequenced part of the CDR3 DNA is TGTGCCAGCAGCGGGACTAGCGGGACTGGGGCCAACGTC. Translation: CASSGTSGTGANV. The CDR3 in its entirety is CASSGTSGTGANVLTF.

Concerning this clone: The read ends 3 residues before the CDR3 terminus; that terminus is restored from the germline J gene. J is TRBJ2-7 and V is TRBV5-1; 7 bases align to TRBD1. With V trimmed by 4 bases and J by 2 bases, 9 bases remained unmatched. Looked up from germline, CDR1 is SGHRS and CDR2 is YFSETQ. This CDR3 has 15 residues. The CDR3 region is CASSPSTGNTYEQYF. CDR3 DNA, as far as it was read: TGCGCCAGCAGCCCTTCGACAGGGAATACCTACGAG.

This clone was seen many times. The read ends 3 residues early relative to the CDR3; the germline J gene fills the gap. The genes are TRBV7-9 and TRBJ2-6; 7 bases agree with TRBD1. The CDR3 contains 15 residues. Germline trimming cut 2 bases from V and 2 bases from J; bases unmatched to any gene: 0. The germline CDR1 and CDR2 sequences are SEHNR and FQNEAQ (reference sequence). The CDR3 here is CASSLQGAGANVLTF. CDR3 DNA (partial): TGTGCCAGCAGCTTACAGGGGGCTGGGGCCAACGTC.

This clone was counted a few times. Read data end 3 residues before the CDR3 end; the end is taken from the germline J gene. The genes are TRBV7-9 and TRBJ2-7; 9 bases align to TRBD1. The CDR3 is 13 residues long. The ends lost 5 bases at V and 6 bases at J; junction bases unmatched: 5. The germline CDR1 and CDR2 sequences are SEHNR and FQNEAQ (reference sequence). The CDR3 here is CASSPTGGTEQYF. The DNA read from the CDR3 is TGTGCCAGCAGCCCGACAGGGGGAACCGAG.

This clone came up many times. The read ends 3 residues before the CDR3 terminus; that terminus is restored from the germline J gene. The chain employs TRBV6-1 and TRBJ1-1; 8 bases are a match to TRBD1. The CDR3 covers 14 residues. Germline V gene lookup returns CDR1 MNHNS and CDR2 SASEGT. The CDR3 loop reads CASSEAPGGRGAFF. The DNA read from the CDR3 is TGTGCCAGCAGTGAAGCGCCAGGGGGCCGTGGA.

With regard to this clone: With the read ending 3 residues before the CDR3 end, the germline J gene is used to fill in that end. The chain carries TRBV19 and TRBJ1-2, with D uncertain. The CDR3 is made up of 14 amino acids. Looked up from germline, CDR1 is LNHDA and CDR2 is SQIVND (reference sequence). V lost 2 bases and J lost 6, with 13 bases in between. The CDR3: CASSIYPQRDGYTF. The sequenced part of the CDR3 DNA is TGTGCCAGTAGTATATACCCCCAACGGGATGGC.

This clone was seen at least ten times. The read gets to within 3 residues of the CDR3 end, and the germline J gene fills in the rest. The chain uses TRBV19 and TRBJ2-1; 8 bases are shared with TRBD2. CDR3 size: 16 residues. Losses at the gene ends were 7 bases for V and 1 base for J; bases not matched to a gene: 9. The V gene's germline CDR1 is LNHDA and CDR2 SQIVND (reference sequence). Partial CDR3 DNA: TGTGCCAGTAAGGACGGGAGGGGAATATCCTACAATGAG. Its translation: CASKDGRGISYNE. The CDR3, in full, reads CASKDGRGISYNEQFF. The entire variable domain, with the rest obtained from reference TRBV19 and TRBJ2-1, is as follows: DGGITQSPKYLFRKEGQNVTLSCEQNLNHDAMYWYRQDPGQGLRLIYYSQIVNDFQKGDIAEGYSVSREKKESFPLTVTSAQKNPTAFYLCASKDGRGISYNEQFFGPGTRLTVL.